This T cell receptor (beta chain) was captured by sequencing in a study of molecular identifiers for immune sequencing clone quantification. Between the trimmed V and J ends, which lost 0 bases and 3 bases, there was a span of 32 bases. Per the germline V gene, CDR1 is MNHEY and CDR2 is SVGAGI. The CDR3 loop spans 22 amino acids. Each CDR3 protein is one row after TCRdb ran MiXCR on the PCR reads. Here the sample spans hundreds of thousands of distinct CDR3 sequences, less than 30% being singletons. Libraries for naive CD8 T cells, which were made from around 20,000 to 1,000,000 sorted cells, drew on 10%, 30% or 50% of the RNA. In the case of this clonotype: Antigen: not known.

Study observations and caveats: Jurkat TCR RNA from one cell was spiked into some 1 million naive cells, and it was reportedly detectable there.

The receptor comes from a human donor in good health. Some libraries in this study had Jurkat cell RNA spiked in. This chain uses TRBV6-5 with TRBJ1-1; a weak D match, TRBD1 (5 bases). What was sequenced was naive CD8+ T cells from blood, with Jurkat cell RNA spiked in. Subset of the sample: FACS-sorted CD8+CD4-CCR7+CD45RA+ naive T cells. For the CDR3, the DNA is TGTGCCAGCAGTTACTCTTTTGTGGGGGGGGTAAGCCTTTGGAGCGTGGACACTGAAGCTTTCTTT. Protein: CASSYSFVGGVSLWSVDTEAFF.